The 22 T cell receptor beta chains below all came from one sample that was sequenced in a study of T cell repertoires and HLA-DP antigens. Their specific antigens are unknown. The assay was immunoSEQ multiplex PCR, and TCRdb's table has in-frame clones only and misses some. The top ten clones hold about 0.25% of a sample with some 110,000 clones, about 91% of them seen once. Specimen: CD4+ T cells from PBMCs. All receptors come from a woman younger than 30 in good health and CMV-seronegative.

V gene TRBV25-1 combines with J gene TRBJ2-2; either TRBD1 or TRBD2 may fit D (5 bases each). The V gene's germline CDR1 is MGHDK and CDR2 SYGVNS. V shed 2 bases and J shed 2 bases, with 9 bases lying between them. CDR3 length: 15 amino acids. The DNA of the CDR3 is TGTGCCAGCAGTGAACCCGGGACCAACACCGGGGAGCTGTTTTTT. Protein: CASSEPGTNTGELFF.

Comments on this clone: Other DNA sequences within the sample encode an identical CDR3. The CDR3 DNA is TGTGCCAGCTCTCCAGGGACAGGGAATCAGCCCCAGCATTTT. This translates into CASSPGTGNQPQHF. The chain recombines TRBV18 with TRBJ1-5, with 9 bases that match TRBD1. This CDR3 comprises 14 residues. Per the germline V gene, CDR1 is KGHSH and CDR2 is LQKENI. The trim removed 6 bases at V and 4 bases at J, leaving 4 bases unmatched.

V usage is TRBV28 and J usage is TRBJ1-2; D remains ambiguous. From germline, CDR1 is MDHEN and CDR2 SYDVKM. There are 13 residues in the CDR3. Trimming took off 3 bases at V and 8 bases at J, with 13 bases between the two ends. The CDR3 region is CASSLSQYGGYTF. The CDR3 region has the DNA TGTGCCAGCAGTTTGAGCCAGTACGGGGGCTACACCTTC.

The V and J genes are TRBV4-1 and TRBJ2-1, with 7 bases that match TRBD2. Germline values: CDR1 MGHRA, CDR2 YSYEKL. The CDR3 has 15 residues. After removal of 1 base from V and 2 bases from J, the junction contained 2 bases not matched to a gene. The CDR3 is CASSQGLAAYNEQFF. DNA of the CDR3: TGCGCCAGCAGCCAAGGGCTAGCGGCCTACAATGAGCAGTTCTTC.

J is TRBJ1-4 and V is TRBV2; D gene uncertain. Germline assignment: CDR1 SNHLY and CDR2 FYNNEI. With 2 bases removed from V and 3 bases from J, the gap between germline ends came to 10 bases. The CDR3 length is 15 residues. CDR3 DNA: TGTGCCAGCAGTGAAACGGGTCAGGCTAATGAAAAACTGTTTTTT. The encoded protein is CASSETGQANEKLFF. The whole variable domain, remainder taken from reference TRBV2 and TRBJ1-4, is EPEVTQTPSHQVTQMGQEVILRCVPISNHLYFYWYRQILGQKVEFLVSFYNNEISEKSEIFDDQFSVERPDGSNFTLKIRSTKLEDSAMYFCASSETGQANEKLFFGSGTQLSVL.

The CDR3 loop reads CSVMVRGRGNIQYF. The CDR3 region has the DNA TGCAGCGTCATGGTCAGGGGGCGCGGAAACATTCAGTACTTC. The chain couples TRBV29-1 to TRBJ2-4, with 8 bases matching TRBD1. Germline V lookup: CDR1 SQVTM, CDR2 ANQGSEA. The CDR3 spans 14 residues. V was pared by 6 bases and J by 6 bases, with 10 bases of the junction left unmatched.

This chain connects TRBV28 to TRBJ1-1; D ambiguous. Germline CDR1 reads MDHEN; CDR2 reads SYDVKM. V dropped 8 bases and J dropped 1 base, with 11 bases sitting between them. This CDR3 contains 13 residues. For the CDR3, the DNA is TGTGCCAGCTCGAAAACGAGGAACACTGAAGCTTTCTTT. Its protein product is CASSKTRNTEAFF.

This chain links TRBV30 with TRBJ2-2, with 7 nucleotides matching TRBD1. There are 15 residues in the CDR3. V was clipped by 6 bases and J by 6 bases; unmatched bases: 13. Germline CDR1 and CDR2: GTSNPN and SVGIG (reference sequence). The DNA for the CDR3 is TGTGCCTGCCTCGGACAGGCCAAAGGTTCCGGGGAGCTGTTTTTT. This codes for CACLGQAKGSGELFF. The full variable domain, in which reference TRBV30 and TRBJ2-2 provide the parts outside the CDR3, is SQTIHQWPATLVQPVGSPLSLECTVEGTSNPNLYWYRQAAGRGLQLLFYSVGIGQISSEVPQNLSASRPQDRQFILSSKKLLLSDSGFYLCACLGQAKGSGELFFGEGSRLTVL.

This clone was seen only once. V gene TRBV7-2 combines with J gene TRBJ2-2; D is unclear. CDR1 and CDR2 from the germline V gene are SGHTA and FQGNSA. Trimming left V 3 bases short and J 0 bases short, with 5 bases between. The CDR3 length is 14 residues. CDR3 bases: TGTGCCAGCAGCTTGGAATCGAACACCGGGGAGCTGTTTTTT. Its protein is CASSLESNTGELFF. The full variable domain, its missing parts supplied by reference TRBV7-2 and TRBJ2-2, is GAGVSQSPSNKVTEKGKDVELRCDPISGHTALYWYRQSLGQGLEFLIYFQGNSAPDKSGLPSDRFSAERTGGSVSTLTIQRTQQEDSAVYLCASSLESNTGELFFGEGSRLTVL.

This rearrangement joins TRBV11-2 to TRBJ2-1; the match to TRBD2 covers 11 bases. The CDR3 totals 17 residues. Losses at the gene ends were 3 bases for V and 6 bases for J; bases not matched to a gene: 10. CDR1 and CDR2 from the germline V gene are SGHAT and FQNNGV. The CDR3 DNA reads TGTGCCAGCAGCTTTTTGGCTAGCGGGGGGCATCTCAATGAGCAGTTCTTC. Its protein is CASSFLASGGHLNEQFF.

The genes are TRBV28 and TRBJ1-4; D is uncertain. This CDR3 contains 12 residues. The V end was cut by 7 bases, the J end by 7 bases, with 10 bases between. Germline CDR1 MDHEN, CDR2 SYDVKM. The CDR3 DNA is TGTGCCAGCATGTTAGGCGGTGAAAAACTGTTTTTT. Translating it yields CASMLGGEKLFF.

The chain couples TRBV28 to TRBJ1-2, with D hard to call. The V end lost 7 bases, the J end lost 3 bases, and 15 bases lay between the germline ends. This CDR3 has 14 residues. Germline CDR1 reads MDHEN; CDR2 reads SYDVKM. The CDR3 region is CASTSTSRDYGYTF. In DNA, the CDR3 is TGTGCCAGCACATCGACCTCCCGAGACTATGGCTACACCTTC.

The V gene is TRBV28, the J gene TRBJ2-7, with TRBD1 as a possible D gene (5 bases). The CDR3 runs to 13 residues. Germline CDR1 MDHEN, CDR2 SYDVKM. The V and J ends lost 3 bases and 3 bases respectively, with 9 bases between them. CDR3 sequence: CASSLSGIYEQYV. The CDR3 coding sequence is TGTGCCAGCAGTTTGTCAGGGATCTACGAGCAGTACGTC.

This chain uses TRBV30 with TRBJ1-2; D is uncertain. Germline lookup yields CDR1 GTSNPN and CDR2 SVGIG (reference sequence). Trimming removed 4 bases from V and 10 bases from J, with 13 bases in between. The CDR3 totals 11 residues. CDR3 residues: CAWTAAGPYTF. CDR3 nucleotide sequence: TGTGCCTGGACTGCGGCAGGACCCTACACCTTC.

The chain is built from TRBV19 and TRBJ1-4; D unresolved. CDR1 is LNHDA, CDR2 SQIVND, per germline (reference sequence). The V gene lost 8 bases and the J gene lost 11 bases, with 21 bases spanning the gap. The CDR3 runs 14 residues. The CDR3 sequence: CASSALTDSKKLFF. In DNA, the CDR3 is TGTGCCAGTTCGGCCCTGACGGACTCAAAGAAACTGTTTTTT. Together with reference TRBV19 and TRBJ1-4, the CDR3 gives the full variable domain: DGGITQSPKYLFRKEGQNVTLSCEQNLNHDAMYWYRQDPGQGLRLIYYSQIVNDFQKGDIAEGYSVSREKKESFPLTVTSAQKNPTAFYLCASSALTDSKKLFFGSGTQLSVL.

The chain couples TRBV6-6 to TRBJ1-1; D ambiguous. V lost 6 bases, J lost 4 bases, and 18 bases lay in between. The CDR3 is 15 amino acids. Germline CDR1 and CDR2: MNHNY and SVGAGI (reference sequence). This CDR3 is CASSPTVEGRTEAFF. For the CDR3, the DNA is TGTGCCAGCAGCCCAACCGTAGAAGGACGCACTGAAGCTTTCTTT.

The chain couples TRBV5-4 to TRBJ2-1; the match to TRBD2 covers 14 bases. The CDR3 is 20 residues long. Germline-derived CDR1 and CDR2 are SGHNT and YYREEE (reference sequence). After removal of 4 bases from V and 2 bases from J, the junction contained 14 bases not matched to a gene. The CDR3 DNA reads TGTGCCAGCAGCAAAAGACTAGCGGGGGGGCCGCCTTTCCCCTACAATGAGCAGTTCTTC. Encoded protein: CASSKRLAGGPPFPYNEQFF.

J is TRBJ1-2 and V is TRBV18; D gene unclear. Trimming stripped 3 bases from V and 8 bases from J, with 13 bases between. Germline V gene lookup returns CDR1 KGHSH and CDR2 LQKENI. CDR3 length: 13 amino acids. CDR3: CASSPPHRGGYTF. CDR3 DNA: TGTGCCAGCTCACCGCCCCATCGCGGCGGCTACACCTTC.

The V and J genes are TRBV5-4 and TRBJ1-2; D is ambiguous. V gave up 1 base and J gave up 3 bases, with 7 bases separating them. CDR1 and CDR2 (germline): SGHNT, YYREEE (reference sequence). The CDR3 consists of 13 residues. CDR3 in amino acids: CASSLLEDYGYTF. Here the CDR3 DNA reads TGTGCCAGCAGCTTGTTGGAGGACTATGGCTACACCTTC.

V usage is TRBV7-2 and J usage is TRBJ2-1, with 9 bases that match TRBD1. The CDR3 has 15 amino acids. Per the germline V gene, CDR1 is SGHTA and CDR2 is FQGNSA. The trim removed 4 bases at V and 3 bases at J, leaving 4 bases unmatched. The CDR3 reads CASSSGQGYYNEQFF. The CDR3 coding sequence is TGTGCCAGCAGCTCAGGACAGGGGTACTACAATGAGCAGTTCTTC. Variable domain in full (rest from reference TRBV7-2 and TRBJ2-1): GAGVSQSPSNKVTEKGKDVELRCDPISGHTALYWYRQSLGQGLEFLIYFQGNSAPDKSGLPSDRFSAERTGGSVSTLTIQRTQQEDSAVYLCASSSGQGYYNEQFFGPGTRLTVL.

This clone has just a few counts. The CDR3: CAISVRGLDTEAFF. DNA for the CDR3: TGTGCCATCAGTGTAAGGGGCTTGGACACTGAAGCTTTCTTT. The gene calls are TRBV10-3 and TRBJ1-1; D may be TRBD1 (5 bases). This CDR3 has 14 residues. Trimming removed 4 bases from V and 3 bases from J, with 12 bases in between. In germline, CDR1 is ENHRY, CDR2 SYGVKD.

The chain has TRBV11-2 and TRBJ2-3; D gene ambiguous. The CDR3 length is 16 residues. Trimming took 1 base from V and 1 from J, leaving 12 bases between them. Germline CDR1 and CDR2: SGHAT and FQNNGV. The CDR3 loop is CASSLVGELGTDTQYF. In DNA, the CDR3 is TGTGCCAGCAGCTTAGTTGGGGAATTGGGCACAGATACGCAGTATTTT.